The clone carrying this TCR beta chain was found a few times. Its specificity is not known. In germline, CDR1 is LNHNV, CDR2 YYDKDF (reference sequence). CDR3 size: 14 residues. The V end lost 3 bases, the J end lost 6 bases, and 15 bases lay between the germline ends. TCRbeta library preparation incorporated unique molecular identifiers. From the PCR reads, TCRdb called clonotypes with MiXCR, one entry per CDR3 protein. This table holds about 980,000 distinct CDR3 sequences, about 30% found once. The data are from a study of T-cell reconstitution after alpha-beta-depleted transplantation in children. Study-wide results and caveats: The high TCRbeta diversity at day 60 in some patients came from surviving recipient T cells and thymic progenitors. It was reported that alpha-beta T cells came from several hundred expanded graft clones (about two months after transplant). T-cell counts and diversity were attributed mostly to newly produced T cells one year after transplant.

Material: PBMCs, mostly from graft donor cells, obtained 360 days after TCRalphabeta/CD19-depleted stem cell transplant. The V gene is TRBV15, the J gene TRBJ2-7, with D possibly called TRBD1 or TRBD2 (5 bases each). The sequence derives from a boy less than two years old who had a stem cell transplant for SCID, so the T cells may come from the graft donor. CDR3 in DNA: TGTGCCACCAGCAGTGGGACCGGAGGTAGCGAGCAGTACTTC. This translates into CATSSGTGGSEQYF.